A selection of T cell receptor beta chains follows, all from one sample in a study of identical twins. TCRdb used MiXCR to reprocess the 5' RACE reads, holding one entry per CDR3 protein. The sample shows more than 400,000 distinct CDR3 sequences, 15% of them seen only once. The same data also contributed to another study, on yellow fever vaccine responses in identical twins.

The sequencing sample was made of CD4+ T cells sorted from blood. These receptors were taken from a woman under 30 in good health. Each CDR3 is given with its conserved first and last residue. The D gene is left open where the match is weak. Size values are once, few and many counts, or a class for expanded clones, and some rows have none.

17 | TRBJ2-4 | TRBV5-5 | TRBD1 | few | TGTGCCAGCAGCAGCCTTCGGGACAGTTTAGCCAAAAACATTCAGTACTTC | CASSSLRDSLAKNIQYF
12 | TRBJ2-7 | TRBV12-3/TRBV12-4 | NA | NA | TGTGCCAGCAGTATGACGAGTCCAGAGCAGTACTTC | CASSMTSPEQYF
14 | TRBJ2-1 | TRBV27 | NA | once | TGTGCCAGCACGAACGACAGACTCACTAGTGAGCAGTTCTTC | CASTNDRLTSEQFF
16 | TRBJ2-1 | TRBV4-1 | NA | few | TGCGCCAGCAGGCTAACCCAGGCACCAACCAACAATGAGCAGTTCTTC | CASRLTQAPTNNEQFF
14 | TRBJ1-1 | TRBV3-1 | NA | few | TGTGCCAGCTGGGACCCGGGGTTGAACACTGAAGCTTTCTTT | CASWDPGLNTEAFF
15 | TRBJ1-6 | TRBV19 | TRBD1 | NA | TGTGCCAGTAGTACTGGACAGGGGGACGGATCACCCCTCCACTTT | CASSTGQGDGSPLHF
15 | TRBJ1-4 | TRBV5-1 | TRBD1 | NA | TGCGCCAGCAGCTTGGAGAGGGGGCAGGGTGAAAAACTGTTTTTT | CASSLERGQGEKLFF
16 | TRBJ2-7 | TRBV7-9 | TRBD2 | NA | TGTGCCAGCAGCTTCGGGACTAGCGGGATCGGCTACGAGCAGTACTTC | CASSFGTSGIGYEQYF
14 | TRBJ2-2 | TRBV20-1 | NA | NA | TGCAGTGCCCATGCAGGGCCGGGGACCGGGGAGCTGTTTTTT | CSAHAGPGTGELFF
14 | TRBJ2-7 | TRBV3-1 | NA | many | TGTGCCAGCAGCCAGCAGCACGGGGTATGGGAGCAGTACTTC | CASSQQHGVWEQYF
15 | TRBJ2-1 | TRBV6-1 | TRBD2 | NA | TGTGCCAGCAGAAAAAGCGGGAGGGAAAACAATGAGCAGTTCTTC | CASRKSGRENNEQFF
15 | TRBJ1-3 | TRBV27 | NA | NA | TGTGCCAGCAGTTTATCGGGGGTCTCTGGAAACACCATATATTTT | CASSLSGVSGNTIYF
16 | TRBJ2-2 | TRBV29-1 | TRBD2 | many | TGCAGCGTTCAAGGGACTAGCGTTACGAACACCGGGGAGCTGTTTTTT | CSVQGTSVTNTGELFF
19 | TRBJ2-7 | TRBV4-2 | NA | few | TGTGCCAGCAGCCCCGGGGGATTAGCGGAAAAAAATCCGTCCTACGAGCAGTACTTC | CASSPGGLAEKNPSYEQYF
17 | TRBJ2-1 | TRBV4-3 | TRBD2 | NA | TGCGCCAGCAGCCAAGGGGCTACTAGCGGGATACGGAATGAGCAGTTCTTC | CASSQGATSGIRNEQFF